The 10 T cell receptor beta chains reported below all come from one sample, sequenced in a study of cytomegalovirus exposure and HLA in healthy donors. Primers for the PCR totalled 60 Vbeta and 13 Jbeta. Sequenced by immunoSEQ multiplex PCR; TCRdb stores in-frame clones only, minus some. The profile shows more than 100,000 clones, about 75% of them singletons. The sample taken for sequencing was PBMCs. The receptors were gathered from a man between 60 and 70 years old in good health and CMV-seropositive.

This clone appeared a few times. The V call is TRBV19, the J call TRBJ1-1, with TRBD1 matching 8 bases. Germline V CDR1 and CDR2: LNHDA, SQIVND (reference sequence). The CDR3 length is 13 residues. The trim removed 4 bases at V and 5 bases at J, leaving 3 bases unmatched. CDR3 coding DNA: TGTGCCAGTAGTAGACAGGGGTGGACTGAAGCTTTCTTT. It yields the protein CASSRQGWTEAFF.

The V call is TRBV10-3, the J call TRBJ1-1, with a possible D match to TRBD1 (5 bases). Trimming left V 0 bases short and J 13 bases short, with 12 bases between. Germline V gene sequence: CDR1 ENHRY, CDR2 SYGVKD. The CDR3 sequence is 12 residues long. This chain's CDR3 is CAISESGRGGFF. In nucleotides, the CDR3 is TGTGCCATCAGTGAGTCGGGCCGCGGGGGTTTCTTT.

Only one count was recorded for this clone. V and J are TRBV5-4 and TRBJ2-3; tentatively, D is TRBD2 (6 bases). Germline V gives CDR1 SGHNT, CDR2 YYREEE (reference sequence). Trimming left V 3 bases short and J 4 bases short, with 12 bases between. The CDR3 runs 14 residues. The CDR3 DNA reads TGTGCCAGCAGCTGGGGGGAATCGTCAGATACGCAGTATTTT. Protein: CASSWGESSDTQYF.

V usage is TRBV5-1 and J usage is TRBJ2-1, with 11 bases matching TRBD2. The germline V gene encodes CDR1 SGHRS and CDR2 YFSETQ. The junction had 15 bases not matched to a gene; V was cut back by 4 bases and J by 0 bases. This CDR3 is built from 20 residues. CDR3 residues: CASSMPSGRTESRSYNEQFF. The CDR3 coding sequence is TGCGCCAGCAGCATGCCTAGCGGGAGGACCGAGAGTCGCTCCTACAATGAGCAGTTCTTC.

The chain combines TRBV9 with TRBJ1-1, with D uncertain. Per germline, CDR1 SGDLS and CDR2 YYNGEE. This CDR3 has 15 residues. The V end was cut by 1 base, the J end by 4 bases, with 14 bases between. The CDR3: CASSVQPGDSTEAFF. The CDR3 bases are TGTGCCAGCAGCGTACAGCCCGGGGATAGCACTGAAGCTTTCTTT.

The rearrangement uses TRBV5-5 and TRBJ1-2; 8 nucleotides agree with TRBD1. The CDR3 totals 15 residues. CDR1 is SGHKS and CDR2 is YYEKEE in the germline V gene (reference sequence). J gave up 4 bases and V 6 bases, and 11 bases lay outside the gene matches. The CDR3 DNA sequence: TGTGCCAGCAACCCGATGGGGCAGGGGGCCTATGGCTACACCTTC. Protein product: CASNPMGQGAYGYTF.

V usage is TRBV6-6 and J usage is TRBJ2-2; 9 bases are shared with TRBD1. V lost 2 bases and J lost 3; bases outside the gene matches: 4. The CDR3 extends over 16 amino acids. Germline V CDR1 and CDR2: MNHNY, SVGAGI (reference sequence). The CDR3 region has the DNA TGTGCCAGCAGTTACGGGGGGACAGGGCACACCGGGGAGCTGTTTTTT. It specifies CASSYGGTGHTGELFF.

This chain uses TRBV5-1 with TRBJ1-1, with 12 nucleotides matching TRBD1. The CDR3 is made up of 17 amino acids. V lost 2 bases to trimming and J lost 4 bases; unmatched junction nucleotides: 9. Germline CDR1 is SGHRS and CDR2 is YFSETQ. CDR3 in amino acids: CASSFSGTGGGGTEAFF. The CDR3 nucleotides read TGCGCCAGCAGCTTCTCCGGGACAGGGGGCGGGGGCACTGAAGCTTTCTTT.

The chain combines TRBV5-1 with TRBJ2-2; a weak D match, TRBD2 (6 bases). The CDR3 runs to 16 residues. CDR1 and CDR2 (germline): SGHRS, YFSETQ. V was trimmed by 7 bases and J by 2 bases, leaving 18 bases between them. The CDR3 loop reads CASPLVWGGNTGELFF. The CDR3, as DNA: TGCGCCAGCCCGTTGGTCTGGGGAGGAAACACCGGGGAGCTGTTTTTT.

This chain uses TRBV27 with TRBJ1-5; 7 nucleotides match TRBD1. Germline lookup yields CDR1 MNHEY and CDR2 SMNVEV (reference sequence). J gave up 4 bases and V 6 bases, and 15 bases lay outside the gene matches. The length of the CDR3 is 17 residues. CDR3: CASSLFGRQGPNQPQHF. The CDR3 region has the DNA TGTGCCAGCAGCCTTTTTGGCCGACAGGGACCTAATCAGCCCCAGCATTTT.